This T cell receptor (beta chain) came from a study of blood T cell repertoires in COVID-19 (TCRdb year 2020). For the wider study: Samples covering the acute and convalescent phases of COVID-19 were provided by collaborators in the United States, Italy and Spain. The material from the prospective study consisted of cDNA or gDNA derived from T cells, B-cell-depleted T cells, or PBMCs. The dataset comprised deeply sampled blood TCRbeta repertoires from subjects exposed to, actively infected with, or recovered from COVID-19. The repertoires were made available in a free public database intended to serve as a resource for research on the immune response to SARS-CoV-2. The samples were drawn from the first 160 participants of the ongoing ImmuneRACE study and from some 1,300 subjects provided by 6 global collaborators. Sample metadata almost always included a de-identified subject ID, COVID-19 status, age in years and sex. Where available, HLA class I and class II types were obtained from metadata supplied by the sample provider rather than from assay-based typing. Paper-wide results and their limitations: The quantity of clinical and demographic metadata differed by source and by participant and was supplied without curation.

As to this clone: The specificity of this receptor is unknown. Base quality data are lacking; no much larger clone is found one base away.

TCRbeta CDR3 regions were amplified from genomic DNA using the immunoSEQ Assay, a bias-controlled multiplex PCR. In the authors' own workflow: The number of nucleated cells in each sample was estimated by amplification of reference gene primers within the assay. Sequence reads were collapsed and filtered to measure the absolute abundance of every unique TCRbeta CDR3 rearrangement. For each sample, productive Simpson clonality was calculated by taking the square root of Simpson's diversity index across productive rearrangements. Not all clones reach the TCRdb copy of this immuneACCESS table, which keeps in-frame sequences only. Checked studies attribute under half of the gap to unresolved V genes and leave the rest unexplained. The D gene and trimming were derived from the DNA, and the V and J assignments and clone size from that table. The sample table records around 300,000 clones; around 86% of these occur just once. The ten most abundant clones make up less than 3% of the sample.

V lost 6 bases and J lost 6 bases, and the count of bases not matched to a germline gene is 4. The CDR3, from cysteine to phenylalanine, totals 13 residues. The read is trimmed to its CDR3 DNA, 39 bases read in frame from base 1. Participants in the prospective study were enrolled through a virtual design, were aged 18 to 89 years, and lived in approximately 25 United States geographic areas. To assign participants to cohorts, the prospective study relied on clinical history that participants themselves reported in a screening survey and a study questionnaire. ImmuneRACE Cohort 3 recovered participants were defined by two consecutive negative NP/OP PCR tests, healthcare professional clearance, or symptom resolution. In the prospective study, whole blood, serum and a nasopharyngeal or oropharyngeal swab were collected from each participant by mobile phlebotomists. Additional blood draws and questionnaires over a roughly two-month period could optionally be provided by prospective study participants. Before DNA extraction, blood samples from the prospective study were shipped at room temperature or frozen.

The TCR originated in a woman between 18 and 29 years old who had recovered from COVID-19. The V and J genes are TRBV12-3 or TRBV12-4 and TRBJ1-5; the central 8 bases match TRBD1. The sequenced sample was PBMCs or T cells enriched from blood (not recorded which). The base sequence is TGTGCCAGCAGCCGGACAGGGTTTCAGCCCCAGCATTTT. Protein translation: CASSRTGFQPQHF.